These 16 T cell receptor beta chains were all obtained from the same sample, sequenced in a study of shared clonotypes between healthy human individuals. Here immunoSEQ multiplex PCR was the method, and the copy in TCRdb shows in-frame clones only, minus some. The sample lists some 900,000 clones, less than 85% seen once, with over 1.3% in the top ten. The source material was memory CD4+ T cells sorted from blood. As for subset: CD45RA-negative fraction. Receptors were obtained from a man between 18 and 29 years old in good health.

Of note for this clone: Other DNA variants within this sample encode the same CDR3. V is TRBV20-1 and J is TRBJ1-3; no clear D. CDR1 is DFQATT, CDR2 SNEGSKA, per germline (reference sequence). Trimming took 3 bases from V and 4 from J, leaving 4 bases between them. The CDR3 is made up of 11 amino acids. The CDR3 is CSARTGNTIYF. The CDR3 coding sequence is TGCAGTGCTAGGACAGGAAACACCATATATTTT.

The J gene is TRBJ1-3, the V gene TRBV10-3, with 8 bases identical to TRBD1. The ends lost 4 bases at V and 0 bases at J; junction bases unmatched: 5. Germline-derived CDR1 and CDR2 are ENHRY and SYGVKD. This CDR3 comprises 16 residues. CDR3 amino acids: CAISVGQGVSGNTIYF. CDR3 nucleotide sequence: TGTGCCATCAGTGTTGGACAGGGAGTCTCTGGAAACACCATATATTTT.

V is TRBV5-1 and J is TRBJ2-1; D is undetermined. V was trimmed by 0 bases and J by 4 bases, leaving 11 bases between them. Germline-derived CDR1 and CDR2 are SGHRS and YFSETQ. The CDR3 extends over 15 amino acids. Written as DNA, the CDR3 is TGCGCCAGCAGCTTGGATGCTCCAGCTTACAATGAGCAGTTCTTC. Translation: CASSLDAPAYNEQFF.

The J gene is TRBJ2-1, the V gene TRBV18; possibly TRBD2 for D (6 bases). Germline V lookup: CDR1 KGHSH, CDR2 LQKENI. The CDR3 covers 15 residues. V lost 2 bases to trimming and J lost 9 bases, with 17 bases between them. The CDR3 protein is CASSPLAEEIGEQFF. The CDR3 bases are TGTGCCAGCTCACCATTAGCGGAGGAGATTGGTGAGCAGTTCTTC.

V usage is TRBV5-4 and J usage is TRBJ2-7; D gene ambiguous. The V end lost 0 bases, the J end lost 1 base, and 8 bases lay between the germline ends. The CDR3 runs to 14 residues. Germline values: CDR1 SGHNT, CDR2 YYREEE (reference sequence). The CDR3: CASSLDPTSYEQYF. The CDR3 coding sequence is TGTGCCAGCAGCTTGGATCCGACATCCTACGAGCAGTACTTC. The whole variable domain, remainder taken from reference TRBV5-4 and TRBJ2-7, is ETGVTQSPTHLIKTRGQQVTLRCSSQSGHNTVSWYQQALGQGPQFIFQYYREEENGRGNFPPRFSGLQFPNYSSELNVNALELDDSALYLCASSLDPTSYEQYFGPGTRLTVT.

V and J are TRBV28 and TRBJ1-4; D is uncertain. Trimming shortened V by 8 bases and J by 5 bases, and 18 bases separated the two germline ends. Per the germline V gene, CDR1 is MDHEN and CDR2 is SYDVKM. The CDR3 loop spans 15 amino acids. The chain's CDR3 is CASSGSNRKNEKLFF. CDR3 bases: TGTGCCAGCTCAGGCAGCAACCGAAAGAATGAAAAACTGTTTTTT.

The chain carries TRBV18 and TRBJ2-3, with 8 bases matching TRBD2. Trimming cost V 5 bases and J 0 bases; bases outside gene matches: 1. This CDR3 spans 14 amino acids. Germline values: CDR1 KGHSH, CDR2 LQKENI. CDR3 sequence (DNA): TGTGCCAGCTCAGTAGCGGGGAGCACAGATACGCAGTATTTT. Protein sequence: CASSVAGSTDTQYF.

This clone was observed a handful of times. The sample carries other DNA sequences with the same CDR3. The V and J genes are TRBV25-1 and TRBJ2-5; D is undetermined. This CDR3 has 11 amino acids. Between the trimmed V and J ends, which lost 6 bases and 5 bases, there was a span of 7 bases. Per germline, CDR1 MGHDK and CDR2 SYGVNS. The DNA for the CDR3 is TGTGCCAGCAGCCCAGGCGAGACCCAGTACTTC. Its translation is CASSPGETQYF.

The J gene is TRBJ2-5, the V gene TRBV19; 7 bases match TRBD2. V lost 4 bases and J lost 3; bases outside the gene matches: 5. CDR3 length: 14 amino acids. CDR1 LNHDA and CDR2 SQIVND come from the germline V gene (reference sequence). The CDR3, as DNA: TGTGCCAGTAGTAGGGGGGGAGCGGAAGAGACCCAGTACTTC. Amino acid sequence: CASSRGGAEETQYF.

The genes are TRBV9 and TRBJ2-1, with D hard to call. The CDR3 consists of 16 residues. The V and J ends lost 0 bases and 7 bases respectively, with 17 bases between them. The germline CDR1 and CDR2 sequences are SGDLS and YYNGEE. CDR3: CASSVGIYISNNEQFF. The CDR3 bases are TGTGCCAGCAGCGTAGGTATATATATTTCGAATAATGAGCAGTTCTTC.

The chain is built from TRBV2 and TRBJ1-1; TRBD1 might be the D (5 bases). CDR1 is SNHLY and CDR2 is FYNNEI in the germline V gene. This CDR3 contains 13 residues. Trimming shortened V by 10 bases and J by 1 base, and 13 bases separated the two germline ends. The CDR3 sequence: CATRPGRNTEAFF. The CDR3, as DNA: TGTGCCACCCGGCCGGGACGGAACACTGAAGCTTTCTTT.

As concerns this clone: This may come from a read error, since a much larger clone is one base off. Other DNA sequences in the sample encode the same CDR3. The chain carries TRBV19 and TRBJ2-5; D might be TRBD2 (6 bases). CDR1 and CDR2 (germline): LNHDA, SQIVND (reference sequence). The V end was cut by 6 bases, the J end by 4 bases, with 6 bases between. This CDR3 is 11 amino acids long. This CDR3 is CASRGGETQYF. CDR3 nucleotides: TGTGCCAGTAGGGGGGGAGAGACCCAGTACTTC.

The chain employs TRBV2 and TRBJ1-4; a possible D gene is TRBD1 (5 bases). The CDR3 sequence is 14 residues long. V lost 8 bases and J 4 bases, leaving 14 bases between the germline ends. Looked up from germline, CDR1 is SNHLY and CDR2 is FYNNEI. CDR3 region: CASGKQENNEKLFF. Written as DNA, the CDR3 is TGTGCCAGCGGAAAACAGGAGAATAATGAAAAACTGTTTTTT.

The CDR3 DNA sequence: TGTGCCTGGAGTGTCGGGGCCTACGAGCAGTACTTC. Its protein product is CAWSVGAYEQYF. The rearrangement joins TRBV30 to TRBJ2-7; D perhaps matches TRBD2 (5 bases). The CDR3 loop spans 12 amino acids. V lost 0 bases to trimming and J lost 2 bases, with 5 bases between them. CDR1 and CDR2 from the germline V gene are GTSNPN and SVGIG (reference sequence).

The chain is built from TRBV5-1 and TRBJ1-4; no reliable D call. Trimming shortened V by 0 bases and J by 3 bases, and 9 bases separated the two germline ends. The germline V gene has CDR1 SGHRS and CDR2 YFSETQ. The length of the CDR3 is 15 residues. The CDR3 DNA is TGCGCCAGCAGCTTGGATTGGGCCGCTAATGAAAAACTGTTTTTT. This sequence encodes CASSLDWAANEKLFF.

Notes on this clone: The same CDR3 can be traced to other DNA sequences in this sample. The chain combines TRBV7-9 with TRBJ1-3, with D tentatively TRBD1 (5 bases). Germline V gene sequence: CDR1 SEHNR, CDR2 FQNEAQ (reference sequence). V gave up 3 bases and J gave up 0 bases, with 9 bases separating them. The CDR3 is 15 residues long. The CDR3 DNA reads TGTGCCAGCAGCTTGAGGGGAGACTCTGGAAACACCATATATTTT. It translates to CASSLRGDSGNTIYF.